One sample yielded the 11 T cell receptor beta chains listed below, sequenced in a study of CD8+ T cells in alopecia areata. Sequencing templates came from extracted RNA that was reverse transcribed into cDNA. Only in-frame clones appear in the TCRdb table, and some are missing; sequencing was by immunoSEQ multiplex PCR. The table lists roughly 40,000 clones, approximately 65% of them singletons. Sample treatment: oral pan-JAK inhibitor, 5-10 mg twice daily. Sequenced material: CD8+ T cells sorted from blood, taken at week 4, from a patient treated with tofacitinib. The source of these receptors is a human donor with alopecia areata.

The CDR3 DNA is TGTGCCTGGAGTGTAACCGGGGCCGGGGCCAACGTCCTGACTTTC. Its protein is CAWSVTGAGANVLTF. The J gene is TRBJ2-6, the V gene TRBV30; D is perhaps TRBD1 or TRBD2 (5 bases each). The CDR3 has 15 amino acids. Trimming stripped 0 bases from V and 4 bases from J, with 10 bases between. CDR1 and CDR2 from the germline V gene are GTSNPN and SVGIG (reference sequence).

Worth noting for this clone: This same CDR3 is encoded by further DNA sequences in the sample. The chain employs TRBV29-1 and TRBJ1-2; 10 nucleotides match TRBD1. Germline V gives CDR1 SQVTM, CDR2 ANQGSEA. With V trimmed by 7 bases and J by 2 bases, 4 bases remained unmatched. There are 13 residues in the CDR3. CDR3 residues: CSAPGQGNYGYTF. CDR3 nucleotides: TGCAGCGCCCCGGGACAGGGGAACTATGGCTACACCTTC.

This clone has more than one count but fewer than ten. The CDR3 reads CASSQGTSGGYEQYF. CDR3 DNA: TGCGCCAGCAGCCAAGGGACTAGCGGGGGTTACGAGCAGTACTTC. The chain joins TRBV4-3 to TRBJ2-7, with 13 bases matching TRBD2. In germline, CDR1 is LGHNA, CDR2 YSLEER. This CDR3 region has 15 residues. Losses at the gene ends were 1 base for V and 4 bases for J; bases not matched to a gene: 1.

This clone has just one count. The chain employs TRBV30 and TRBJ1-1; D gene ambiguous. V lost 5 bases and J 0 bases, leaving 10 bases between the germline ends. The CDR3 totals 13 residues. Germline V gene sequence: CDR1 GTSNPN, CDR2 SVGIG (reference sequence). The CDR3 DNA reads as TGTGCCTGGGCCCGGGTCATGAACACTGAAGCTTTCTTT. This codes for CAWARVMNTEAFF.

This chain uses TRBV4-3 with TRBJ2-5; the D gene is possibly TRBD2 (6 bases). Trimming shortened V by 0 bases and J by 5 bases, and 7 bases separated the two germline ends. The CDR3 length is 13 residues. Germline CDR1 and CDR2: LGHNA and YSLEER. This CDR3 reads CASSQDGGETQYF. CDR3 nucleotide sequence: TGCGCCAGCAGCCAAGATGGGGGGGAGACCCAGTACTTC.

V is TRBV11-1 and J is TRBJ2-7; D may be TRBD2 (6 bases). The ends were cut back, 3 bases at V and 3 bases at J, with 9 bases in the middle. This CDR3 has 13 residues. The germline CDR1 and CDR2 sequences are SGHAT and FQDESV (reference sequence). CDR3 nucleotides: TGTGCCAGCAGCTTGCCGGGGGACTACGAGCAGTACTTC. Residues: CASSLPGDYEQYF.

CDR3 DNA: TGTGCCAGCAGCTTGGCAGAGAACAATGAGCAGTTCTTC. Protein: CASSLAENNEQFF. This chain uses TRBV5-6 with TRBJ2-1; D call uncertain. V lost 0 bases to trimming and J lost 5 bases, with 6 bases between them. Germline CDR1 is SGHDT and CDR2 is YYEEEE. This CDR3 spans 13 amino acids.

In this sample, this clone turned up a few times. The chain combines TRBV6-6 with TRBJ1-5, with D uncertain. There are 13 residues in the CDR3. CDR1 MNHNY and CDR2 SVGAGI come from the germline V gene (reference sequence). Trimming stripped 0 bases from V and 7 bases from J, with 7 bases between. The CDR3 is CASSYSRLQPQHF. As DNA, the CDR3 is TGTGCCAGCAGTTACTCGAGACTCCAGCCCCAGCATTTT.

The chain joins TRBV7-8 to TRBJ2-1; a possible D gene is TRBD2 (6 bases). CDR1 SGHVS and CDR2 FQNEAQ come from the germline V gene. The CDR3 spans 15 residues. Deletions cut 5 bases from V and 8 bases from J, with 19 bases between. DNA of the CDR3: TGTGCCAGCAGCCCGACCGGGGGAGCCGTCGATGAGCAGTTCTTC. Its protein is CASSPTGGAVDEQFF. Supplemented by reference TRBV7-8 and TRBJ2-1, the full variable domain reads GAGVSQSPRYKVAKRGQDVALRCDPISGHVSLFWYQQALGQGPEFLTYFQNEAQLDKSGLPSDRFFAERPEGSVSTLKIQRTQQEDSAVYLCASSPTGGAVDEQFFGPGTRLTVL.

The J gene is TRBJ2-5, the V gene TRBV27; D gene ambiguous. There are 16 residues in the CDR3. Trimming stripped 0 bases from V and 0 bases from J, with 11 bases between. Germline V CDR1 and CDR2: MNHEY, SMNVEV (reference sequence). CDR3 protein: CASSLSNFAYQETQYF. Written as DNA, the CDR3 is TGTGCCAGCAGTTTATCGAACTTCGCGTACCAAGAGACCCAGTACTTC.

The gene calls are TRBV13 and TRBJ1-1; D ambiguous. Germline CDR1 reads PRHDT; CDR2 reads FYEKMQ (reference sequence). The germline V and J ends were trimmed by 0 bases and 1 base, with 0 bases remaining between them. CDR3 length: 12 residues. The CDR3 sequence is CASSLGNTEAFF. The CDR3 bases are TGTGCCAGCAGCTTAGGGAACACTGAAGCTTTCTTT.